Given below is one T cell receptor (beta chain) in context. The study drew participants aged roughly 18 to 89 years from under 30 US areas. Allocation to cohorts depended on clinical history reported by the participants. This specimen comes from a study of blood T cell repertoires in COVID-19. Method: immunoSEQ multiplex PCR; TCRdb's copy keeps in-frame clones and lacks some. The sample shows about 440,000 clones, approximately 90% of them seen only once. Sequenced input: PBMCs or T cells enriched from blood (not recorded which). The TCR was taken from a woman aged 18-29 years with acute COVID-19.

Here the CDR3 DNA reads TGTGCCAGCAGCGAACGACACCCCTACGAGCAGTACTTC. It yields the protein CASSERHPYEQYF. The rearrangement joins TRBV7-2 to TRBJ2-7; D not resolved. Per germline, CDR1 SGHTA and CDR2 FQGNSA. Trimming took off 5 bases at V and 2 bases at J, with 10 bases between the two ends. The CDR3 sequence is 13 residues long.